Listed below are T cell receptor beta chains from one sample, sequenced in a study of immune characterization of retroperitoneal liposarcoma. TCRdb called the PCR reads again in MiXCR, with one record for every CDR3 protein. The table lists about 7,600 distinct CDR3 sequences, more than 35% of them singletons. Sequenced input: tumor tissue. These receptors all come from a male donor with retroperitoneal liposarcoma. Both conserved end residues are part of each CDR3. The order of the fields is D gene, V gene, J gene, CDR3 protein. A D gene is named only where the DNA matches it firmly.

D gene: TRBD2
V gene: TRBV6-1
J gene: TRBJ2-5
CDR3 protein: CASSESRGTSGGRRYF

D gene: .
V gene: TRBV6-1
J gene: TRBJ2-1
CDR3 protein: CASKDQALGPVEQFF

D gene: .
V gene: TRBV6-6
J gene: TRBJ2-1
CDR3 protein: CASSYSIGVDEQFF

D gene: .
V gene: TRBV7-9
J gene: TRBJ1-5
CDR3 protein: CASSPAYSNQPQHF

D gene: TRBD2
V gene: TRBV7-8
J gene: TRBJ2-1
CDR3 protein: CASSLGLAGGGEQFF

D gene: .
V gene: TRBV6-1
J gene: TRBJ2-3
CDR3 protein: CASSERSGYTDTQYF

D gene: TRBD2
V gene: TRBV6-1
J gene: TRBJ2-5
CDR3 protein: CASKRLAGYQETQYF

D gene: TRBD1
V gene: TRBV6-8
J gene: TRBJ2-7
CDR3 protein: CASRLGQGRSEQYF

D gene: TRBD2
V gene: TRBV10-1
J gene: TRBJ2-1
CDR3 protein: CASSEAGTSGEQFF

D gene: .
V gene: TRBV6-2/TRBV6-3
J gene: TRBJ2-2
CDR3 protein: CASSYRGGWTGELFF

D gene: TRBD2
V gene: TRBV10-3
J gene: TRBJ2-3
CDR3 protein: CAIREREGADTQYF

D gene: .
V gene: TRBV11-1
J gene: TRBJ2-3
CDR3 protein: CASSLGTASGLGDTQYF

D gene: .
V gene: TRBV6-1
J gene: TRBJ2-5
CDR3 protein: CASSDYGMGETQYF

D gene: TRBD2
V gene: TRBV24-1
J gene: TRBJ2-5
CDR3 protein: CATSDPPSGRGYNEQYF

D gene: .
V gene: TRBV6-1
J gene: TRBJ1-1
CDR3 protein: CASGRGPNEAFF

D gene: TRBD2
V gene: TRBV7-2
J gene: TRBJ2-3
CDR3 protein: CASSSGTSVDTQYF

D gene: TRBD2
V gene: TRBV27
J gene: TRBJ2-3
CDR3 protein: CASSWNLGGAGDTQYF

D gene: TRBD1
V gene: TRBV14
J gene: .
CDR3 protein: CASSQKGQVLGTQYF

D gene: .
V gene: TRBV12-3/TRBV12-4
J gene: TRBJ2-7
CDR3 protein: CASSLGGRMSYEQYF

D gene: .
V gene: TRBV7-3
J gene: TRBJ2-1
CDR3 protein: CASSVKGGVGEQFF

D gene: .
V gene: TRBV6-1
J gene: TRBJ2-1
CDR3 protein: CASSESYYNEQFF

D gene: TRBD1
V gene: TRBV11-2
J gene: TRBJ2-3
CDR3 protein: CASSQTRQGGTDTQYF

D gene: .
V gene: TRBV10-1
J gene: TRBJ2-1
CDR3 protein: CASSGGQIYNEQFF

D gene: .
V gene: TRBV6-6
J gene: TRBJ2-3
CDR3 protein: CASSYGTQDRPFFPDTQYF

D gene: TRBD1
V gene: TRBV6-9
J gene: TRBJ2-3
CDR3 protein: CASPRTGQDTQYF

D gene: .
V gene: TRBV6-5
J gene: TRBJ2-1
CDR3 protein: CASSYQIGQGGLNEQFF

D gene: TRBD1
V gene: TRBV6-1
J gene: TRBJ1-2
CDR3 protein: CASRTDRDPYGYTF

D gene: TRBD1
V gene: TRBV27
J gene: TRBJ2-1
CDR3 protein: CASNPGTGVHNEQFF

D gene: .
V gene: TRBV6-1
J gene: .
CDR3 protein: CASSERGANNEQYF

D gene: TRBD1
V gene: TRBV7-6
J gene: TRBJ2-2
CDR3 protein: CASSLGTGYTGELFF

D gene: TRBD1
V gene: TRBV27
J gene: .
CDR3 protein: CASALGQGYEQYF

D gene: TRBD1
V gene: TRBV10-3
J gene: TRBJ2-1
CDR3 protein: CAITGAPGQDYNEQFF

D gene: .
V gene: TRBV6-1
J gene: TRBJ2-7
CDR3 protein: CASSPGHSYEQYF

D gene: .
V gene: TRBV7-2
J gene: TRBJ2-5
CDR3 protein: CASSLGSAGSQETQYF

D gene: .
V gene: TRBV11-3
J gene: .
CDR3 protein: CASSFDSGYNEQFF

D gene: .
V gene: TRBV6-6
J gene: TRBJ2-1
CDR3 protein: CAASHFYEQFF

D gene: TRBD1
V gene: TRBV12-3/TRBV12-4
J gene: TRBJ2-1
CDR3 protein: CASTGQGRNEQFF

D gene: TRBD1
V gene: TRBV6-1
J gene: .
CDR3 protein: CASSRKTGTGIHEQYF

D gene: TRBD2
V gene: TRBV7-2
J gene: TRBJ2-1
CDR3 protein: CASSLANGRGNEQFF

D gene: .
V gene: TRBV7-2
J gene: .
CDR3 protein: CASSLAAGEQFF

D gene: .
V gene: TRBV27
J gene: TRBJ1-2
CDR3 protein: CASSYLTGNKWGYTF

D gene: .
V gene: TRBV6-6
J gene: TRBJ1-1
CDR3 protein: CASSEHYLNTEAFF

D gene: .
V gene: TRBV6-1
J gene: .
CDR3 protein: CASSTGHTLYEQYF

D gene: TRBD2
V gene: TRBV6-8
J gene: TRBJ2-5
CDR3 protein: CASSSGTSGGKETQYF

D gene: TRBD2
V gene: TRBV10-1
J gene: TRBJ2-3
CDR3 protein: CASSETSGLTDTQYF

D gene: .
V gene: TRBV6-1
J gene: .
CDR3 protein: CASKPGPTSYEQYF